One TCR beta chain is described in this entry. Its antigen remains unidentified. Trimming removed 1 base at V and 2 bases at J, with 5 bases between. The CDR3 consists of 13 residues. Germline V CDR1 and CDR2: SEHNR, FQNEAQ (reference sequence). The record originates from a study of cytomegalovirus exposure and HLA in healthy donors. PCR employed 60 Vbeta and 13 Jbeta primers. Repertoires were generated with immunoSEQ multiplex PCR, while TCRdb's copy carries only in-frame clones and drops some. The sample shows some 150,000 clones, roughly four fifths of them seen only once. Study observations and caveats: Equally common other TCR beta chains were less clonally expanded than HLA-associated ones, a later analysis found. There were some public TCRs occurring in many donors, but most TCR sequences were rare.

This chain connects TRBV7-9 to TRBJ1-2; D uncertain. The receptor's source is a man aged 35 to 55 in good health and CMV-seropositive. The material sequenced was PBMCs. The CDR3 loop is CASSLGGNYGYTF. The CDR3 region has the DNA TGTGCCAGCAGCTTAGGAGGGAACTATGGCTACACCTTC.